This T cell receptor (beta chain) stems from a study of cytomegalovirus exposure and HLA in healthy donors. Study results and limitations: In vitro, three CMV-associated chains proved specific for CMV antigens. Across donors, most TCRs were seen rarely, yet some public ones were widespread.

This table comes from immunoSEQ multiplex PCR, and its TCRdb copy is limited to in-frame clones, with some not included. Altogether roughly 270,000 clones are present, around nine tenths being singletons, with the ten largest covering about 0.85%. J lost 0 bases, V lost 3 bases, and 9 bases had no gene match. This CDR3 comprises 18 residues. Germline lookup yields CDR1 MGHDK and CDR2 SYGVNS. Note on this clone: The antigen is unknown.

The rearrangement joins TRBV25-1 to TRBJ1-4, with 8 bases fitting TRBD1. Sequences were obtained from PBMCs. This TCR was recovered from a woman younger than 30 in good health and CMV-seronegative. The CDR3 coding sequence is TGTGCCAGCAGTGACCGGACAGGGATCCAAGCAACTAATGAAAAACTGTTTTTT. Its translation is CASSDRTGIQATNEKLFF.